Listed here is a single TCR beta chain. Its antigen is still unknown. This sample is drawn from a study of T cell responses to AZD1222 COVID-19 vaccine. General study results and limits: It should be noted that donors were predominantly white British and more often female, and clonal diversity was possibly underestimated.

CDR1 SGHTS and CDR2 YDEGEE come from the germline V gene. Trimming left V 6 bases short and J 8 bases short, with 3 bases between. CDR3 length equals 9 residues. The protocol was immunoSEQ multiplex PCR, while the TCRdb copy is restricted to in-frame clones and leaves out a portion. The sample includes 100,000 or so clones, 90% of them seen just once. The TCR comes from an adult in good health. The chain employs TRBV5-8 and TRBJ2-1; D gene ambiguous. The sequences come from peripheral blood, collected on day 0 of AZD1222 vaccination. CDR3 DNA sequence: TGTGCCAGCAAGGATGAGCAGTTCTTC. This translates into CASKDEQFF.